What follows is one T cell receptor (beta chain) and its context. This clonotype was detected many times. Its specific antigen is unknown. Per-base qualities were not stored, and no clone one base away is much larger. TCR beta VDJ combination and CDR3 sequence profiling used genomic DNA as the template. An Illumina HiSeq 2000 was the platform used for TCR repertoire sequencing. The authors' pipeline ran thus. Repertoire assessment relied on Simpson's diversity index, CDR3 size and DJ length profiles, and TRBV/TRBJ rearrangement plots. Whichever DNA sequence was most abundant in the deep sequencing data was defined as the immunodominant clone. CDR3 amino acid sequences were screened for sharing across subjects and compared with published repertoires and the VDJdb database. TCRdb itself trimmed the public reads at Q25 with fastp, ran MiXCR and retained productive beta chains. Entries that share a CDR3 protein sequence are merged under the most common genes and DNA. TCRdb's processing, not the study's, gives the V and J calls here. Recorded for this sample are about half a million distinct CDR3 sequences; around 30% of them occurred a single time. The top ten clones comprise about 0.8% of the sample.

Trimming at the junction amounts to 2 bases on V and 4 bases on J, and the germline ends lie 9 bases apart. CDR1 and CDR2, per the germline V gene, are SGHDT and YYEEEE. Counted from cysteine to phenylalanine, this CDR3 has 13 amino acids. Just the 39-base CDR3 DNA is kept, in frame starting at base 1. This entry is derived from a study of CD8+CD57+ T cells in acquired aplastic anemia (dated by TCRdb to about 2018). Concerning the study at large: On average, sorted CD4+ and CD8+ cells yielded 3 to 4 ug of extracted DNA, with a range of about 0.19 to 30 ug. A CD8+CD57+ expansion meant a frequency higher than the mean frequency seen in healthy subjects.

Flow cytometry had shown CD8+CD57+ cell expansion in the patients selected for sequencing. Every patient had severe acquired aplastic anemia, diagnosed using the International Study of Aplastic Anemia and Agranulocytosis and Camitta criteria. At the time blood was sampled, none of the patients had received any therapy. In this study, sorted CD4+ and CD8+ T cells from the blood of healthy subjects and of severe aplastic anemia patients had their TCR repertoires deep-sequenced. In the USA, patient enrollment took place under clinicaltrials.gov protocols 00001620, 01623167, 00001397, 00071045, 00081523 and 00961064. Ficoll-Paque density gradient centrifugation was used to isolate peripheral blood mononuclear cells. Before DNA extraction, CD4+ and CD8+ T cells were sorted by FACS or by magnetic beads. Results and caveats for the whole study, not just this receptor: Roughly 30 CD8+ CDR3 sequences were found to be shared between patients and controls, but these sequences appeared to be highly expressed in patients and within the immunodominant clones of the patients. Between patients and healthy controls, no significant difference in CD8+ Simpson's diversity was found (P=0.060).

The receptor was derived from a human donor with aplastic anemia. Rearrangement joined TRBV5-6 to TRBJ1-2; no D gene is confidently identified. The sequenced sample was sorted CD4+, CD8+, or CD8+CD57+ T cells (not recorded which) from PBMCs. The bases are TGTGCCAGCAGCTTTGGCACAGTCTATGGCTACACCTTC. It translates as CASSFGTVYGYTF.